The 18 T cell receptor beta chains listed next were all sequenced from one sample in a study of post-analysis software for immune sequencing data. Unique molecular identifiers had been added to the TCR beta cDNA libraries. TCRdb reprocessed the PCR reads via MiXCR and lists one record per CDR3 protein. The sample holds 150,000 or so distinct CDR3 sequences, under 40% seen once. Sequencing was performed on blood, taken after autologous hematopoietic stem cell transplantation. These receptors were collected from a girl aged 10 to 17 with multiple sclerosis.

The chain uses TRBV11-2 and TRBJ2-3; D gene uncertain. Trimming removed 0 bases from V and 7 bases from J, with 11 bases in between. The germline V gene has CDR1 SGHAT and CDR2 FQNNGV. CDR3 size: 14 residues. The CDR3, as DNA: TGTGCCAGCAGCTTAGATCTAACGCTGAATACGCAGTATTTT. This encodes CASSLDLTLNTQYF.

This rearrangement joins TRBV6-1 to TRBJ1-1; TRBD1 matches 7 bases. The V and J ends lost 6 bases and 1 base, in that order; junction bases with no gene match: 2. This CDR3 region has 13 residues. Germline V gives CDR1 MNHNS, CDR2 SASEGT. Here the CDR3 reads CASRGQANTEAFF. The DNA for the CDR3 is TGTGCCAGCAGAGGACAGGCGAACACTGAAGCTTTCTTT.

This clonotype has more than one count but fewer than ten. The chain carries TRBV28 and TRBJ1-5; D possibly corresponds to TRBD1 (5 bases). Germline lookup yields CDR1 MDHEN and CDR2 SYDVKM. This CDR3 is 14 amino acids long. Deletions cut 3 bases from V and 7 bases from J, with 13 bases between. This CDR3 reads CASSFRQGRQPQHF. CDR3 in DNA: TGTGCCAGCAGTTTCCGCCAGGGCCGACAGCCCCAGCATTTT.

This clonotype was counted once. The V call is TRBV28, the J call TRBJ2-1; no definite D call. V was clipped by 6 bases and J by 6 bases, with 15 bases between them. Germline CDR1 MDHEN, CDR2 SYDVKM. This CDR3 is built from 14 residues. The CDR3 loop reads CASSPPLGVNEQFF. For the CDR3, the DNA is TGTGCCAGCAGCCCCCCCCTTGGGGTCAATGAGCAGTTCTTC.

Ten or more counts support this clonotype. The chain employs TRBV2 and TRBJ2-1, with 12 bases that match TRBD2. Unmatched junction bases numbered 9, after V lost 4 bases and J lost 8 bases. Germline-derived CDR1 and CDR2 are SNHLY and FYNNEI. This CDR3 is 16 amino acids long. The CDR3 nucleotides are TGTGCCAGCAGTGGACTAGCGGGAGACTCGAGGCATGAGCAGTTCTTC. It yields the protein CASSGLAGDSRHEQFF.

Regarding this clonotype: A read error may be the cause here, since a much bigger clone is one base away. CDR3 sequence reads: CSVESGGEQYF. CDR3 DNA sequence: TGCAGCGTTGAGTCAGGGGGCGAGCAGTACTTC. This rearrangement joins TRBV29-1 to TRBJ2-4; the match to TRBD1 covers 7 bases. TRBJ2-7 matches the DNA end more closely, so the J call is doubtful. Germline lookup yields CDR1 SQVTM and CDR2 ANQGSEA. This CDR3 is 11 amino acids long.

This clonotype came up a few times. J is TRBJ2-7 and V is TRBV4-2, with 9 bases fitting TRBD2. CDR1 is LGHNA and CDR2 is YNFKEQ in the germline V gene. CDR3 length: 13 amino acids. J was trimmed by 5 bases and V by 5 bases; bases with no gene match: 4. Here the CDR3 reads CASSAKRGDEQYF. The CDR3 nucleotides are TGTGCCAGCAGCGCAAAGCGGGGGGACGAGCAGTACTTC.

This chain connects TRBV20-1 to TRBJ2-5; TRBD2 aligns across 13 bases. The CDR3 covers 17 residues. V gave up 0 bases and J gave up 5 bases; unmatched junction bases: 9. The germline gives CDR1 DFQATT, CDR2 SNEGSKA (reference sequence). The CDR3 nucleotides are TGCAGTGCTAGAGATGCACTAGCGGGAGGGCCTGGGGAGACCCAGTACTTC. It encodes CSARDALAGGPGETQYF.

This clonotype was recorded a few times. J is TRBJ2-7 and V is TRBV5-1; TRBD2 matches 9 bases. V trimming: 7 bases; J trimming: 5 bases; junction bases outside the gene matches: 10. Looked up from germline, CDR1 is SGHRS and CDR2 is YFSETQ. This CDR3 is built from 14 residues. The CDR3 nucleotides read TGCGCCAGCGGGTTTCGATTAGCGGGGGACGAGCAGTACTTC. Residues: CASGFRLAGDEQYF.

J is TRBJ2-2 and V is TRBV15; D gene ambiguous. The CDR3 loop spans 14 amino acids. Trimming removed 0 bases from V and 4 bases from J, with 6 bases in between. Germline-derived CDR1 and CDR2 are LNHNV and YYDKDF (reference sequence). The CDR3 reads CATSRDESTGELFF. The CDR3 DNA sequence: TGTGCCACCAGCAGAGATGAGTCCACCGGGGAGCTGTTTTTT.

This clonotype appeared many times. This chain links TRBV24-1 with TRBJ2-3; D not resolved. The CDR3 runs to 15 residues. V shed 5 bases and J shed 2 bases, with 13 bases lying between them. Germline CDR1 is KGHDR and CDR2 is SFDVKD. Here the CDR3 reads CATSASEVYTDTQYF. In nucleotides, the CDR3 is TGTGCCACCAGTGCGTCCGAAGTATACACAGATACGCAGTATTTT.

About this clonotype itself: A clone one base away is much larger, so this may be a read error. The gene calls are TRBV20-1 and TRBJ2-7, with TRBD2 matching over 15 bases. Germline trimming cut 0 bases from V and 7 bases from J; bases unmatched to any gene: 7. The germline gives CDR1 DFQATT, CDR2 SNEGSKA (reference sequence). The CDR3 sequence is 16 residues long. CDR3 sequence (DNA): TGCAGTGCTAGAGATGGGGGACTAGCGGGAGGCGGAGAGCAGTACTTC. It encodes CSARDGGLAGGGEQYF.

This clonotype was seen once. This may be a read error, as it is one base from a much larger clone. The chain joins TRBV20-1 to TRBJ2-7; D might be TRBD2 (6 bases). The CDR3 is 13 amino acids. Germline loops: CDR1 DFQATT, CDR2 SNEGSKA (reference sequence). Trimming took 0 bases from V and 7 from J, leaving 13 bases between them. CDR3 bases: TGCAGTGCTAGAGACGGGAGCTTGAATGAGCAGTACTTC. This encodes CSARDGSLNEQYF.

This clonotype came up once. The V call is TRBV29-1, the J call TRBJ1-2, with 11 bases matching TRBD1. The V gene end was trimmed by 6 bases and the J gene end by 3 bases; junction bases not matched to a gene: 6. Germline-derived CDR1 and CDR2 are SQVTM and ANQGSEA. The CDR3 runs 14 residues. The CDR3 region is CSVDRGPPDYGYTF. CDR3 DNA: TGCAGCGTGGACAGGGGGCCTCCTGACTATGGCTACACCTTC.

J is TRBJ2-1 and V is TRBV27, with D unclear. Germline CDR1 and CDR2: MNHEY and SMNVEV (reference sequence). CDR3 size: 17 residues. Trimming stripped 2 bases from V and 0 bases from J, with 14 bases between. The CDR3 protein is CASSLKGVPSSYNEQFF. As DNA, the CDR3 is TGTGCCAGCAGTTTAAAGGGCGTCCCGAGCTCCTACAATGAGCAGTTCTTC.

This clonotype occurred a few times. The V gene is TRBV7-2, the J gene TRBJ2-5; 8 positions match TRBD1. V was pared by 5 bases and J by 4 bases, with 9 bases of the junction left unmatched. This CDR3 contains 15 residues. The germline V gene has CDR1 SGHTA and CDR2 FQGNSA. CDR3 DNA: TGTGCCAGCAGCGCCCGACAGGGGAATGGAGAGACCCAGTACTTC. Translation gives CASSARQGNGETQYF.

This clonotype appeared a few times. The chain links TRBV3-1 to TRBJ1-4; D might be TRBD1 (5 bases). This CDR3 comprises 15 residues. Germline assignment: CDR1 LGHDT and CDR2 YNNKEL (reference sequence). V was trimmed by 4 bases and J by 7 bases, leaving 16 bases between them. For the CDR3, the DNA is TGTGCCAGCAGCCCAGGCTTGGGGGAGGTTGAAAAACTGTTTTTT. This encodes CASSPGLGEVEKLFF.

There are a few counts of this clonotype. The chain has TRBV20-1 and TRBJ1-1; D ambiguous. V gave up 5 bases and J gave up 4 bases, with 14 bases separating them. Germline CDR1 reads DFQATT; CDR2 reads SNEGSKA (reference sequence). The CDR3 loop spans 13 amino acids. CDR3 DNA: TGCAGTGCTGGCCCCGCGGGGTCCACTGAAGCTTTCTTT. This translates into CSAGPAGSTEAFF.